This T cell receptor beta chain is drawn from a study of shared clonotypes between healthy human individuals. Study-wide results and caveats: Genetic and exposure-history diversity was limited by the few donors. The authors sampled blood alone, and tissue repertoires likely differ. In contrast to clonotypes shared by all four donors, non-shared clonotypes had lower generation probabilities.

To note about this clone: Its target is unknown.

The assay was immunoSEQ multiplex PCR, and TCRdb's table has in-frame clones only and misses some. In the table there are about 2.4 million clones, approximately 94% of which are singletons. From germline, CDR1 is SGHTA and CDR2 FQGNSA. This CDR3 is built from 16 residues. The trim removed 5 bases at V and 6 bases at J, leaving 9 bases unmatched. The receptor was derived from a man aged 18 to 35 in good health. Some clones in this sample may be carry-over from other donors' samples. The sequencing input was naive CD4+ T cells from PBMCs. As to subset: CD45RA+ positively selected. This chain joins TRBV7-2 and TRBJ1-4; TRBD1 matches 10 bases. CDR3 region: CASSLRSGTGDEKLFF. In DNA, the CDR3 is TGTGCCAGCAGCCTGAGATCGGGGACAGGGGATGAAAAACTGTTTTTT.